This T cell receptor beta chain was captured by sequencing in a study of cytomegalovirus exposure and HLA in healthy donors. The wider study: As released early, the data held about 85 million unique TCRs from HLA-typed donors.

Primers: 60 Vbeta forward and 13 Jbeta reverse. Method: immunoSEQ multiplex PCR; TCRdb's copy keeps in-frame clones and lacks some. Of over 85,000 clones listed, approximately 65% are singletons. About this clone: Its antigen is not identified.

This CDR3 region has 17 residues. Trimming cost V 3 bases and J 5 bases; bases outside gene matches: 10. Germline-derived CDR1 and CDR2 are SGDLS and YYNGEE. Points from the study as a whole: Roughly even sequencing depth across donors was the assumption behind the presence/absence analyses. Highly shared variants forming one cluster were likely a sequencing artifact. Among the CMV-associated chains, three were confirmed in vitro as specific for CMV antigens.

This clonotype originated in a man aged 25 to 40 in good health and CMV-seronegative. This rearrangement joins TRBV9 to TRBJ2-5; 13 nucleotides match TRBD2. Material for sequencing was PBMCs. The CDR3, as DNA: TGTGCCAGCAGCGACGGGACTAGCGGGACTGGATGGGAGACCCAGTACTTC. Translating gives CASSDGTSGTGWETQYF.